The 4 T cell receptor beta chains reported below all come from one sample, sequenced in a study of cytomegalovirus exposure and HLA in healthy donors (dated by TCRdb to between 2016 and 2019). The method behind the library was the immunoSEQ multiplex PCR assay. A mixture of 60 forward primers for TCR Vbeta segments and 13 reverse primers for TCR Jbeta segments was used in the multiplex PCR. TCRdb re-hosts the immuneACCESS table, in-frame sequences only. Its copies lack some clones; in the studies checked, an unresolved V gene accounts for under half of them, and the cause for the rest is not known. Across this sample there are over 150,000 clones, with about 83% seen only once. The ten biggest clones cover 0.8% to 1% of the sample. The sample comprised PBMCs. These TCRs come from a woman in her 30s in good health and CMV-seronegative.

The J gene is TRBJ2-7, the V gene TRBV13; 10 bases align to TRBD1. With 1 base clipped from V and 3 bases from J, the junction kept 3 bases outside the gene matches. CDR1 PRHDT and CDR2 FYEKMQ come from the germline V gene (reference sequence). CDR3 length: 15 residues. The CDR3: CASSLDGTGDYEQYF. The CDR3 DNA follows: TGTGCCAGCAGCTTAGATGGGACAGGGGACTACGAGCAGTACTTC.

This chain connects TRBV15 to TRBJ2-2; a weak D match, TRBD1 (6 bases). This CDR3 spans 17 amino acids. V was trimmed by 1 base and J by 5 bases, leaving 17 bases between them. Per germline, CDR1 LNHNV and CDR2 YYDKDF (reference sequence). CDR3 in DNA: TGTGCCACCAGCAGAGTAGGGGGTAGCGAAGAAACCGGGGAGCTGTTTTTT. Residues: CATSRVGGSEETGELFF.

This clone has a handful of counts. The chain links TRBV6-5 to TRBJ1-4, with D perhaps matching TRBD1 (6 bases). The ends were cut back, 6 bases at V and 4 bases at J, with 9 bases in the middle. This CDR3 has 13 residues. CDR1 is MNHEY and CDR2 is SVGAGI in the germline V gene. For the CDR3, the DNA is TGTGCCAGCAGGGGACACAGTAATGAAAAACTGTTTTTT. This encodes CASRGHSNEKLFF.

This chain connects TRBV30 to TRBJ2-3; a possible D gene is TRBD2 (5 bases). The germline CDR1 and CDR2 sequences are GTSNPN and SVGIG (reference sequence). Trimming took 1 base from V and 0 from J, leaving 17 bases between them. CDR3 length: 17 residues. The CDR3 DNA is TGTGCCTGGAGTGGCTTGGGGAGAACGATTAGCACAGATACGCAGTATTTT. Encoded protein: CAWSGLGRTISTDTQYF.